This TCR beta chain derives from a study of T cell responses to AZD1222 COVID-19 vaccine (dated by TCRdb to about 2021). For the wider study: TCR sequencing covered more than 230 trial participants: around 210 given two doses of AZD1222 and 26 given two doses of MenACWY control vaccine. Trial participants were enrolled into age subgroups of 18-55, 56-69 and 70-plus years, which contained roughly 140, 27 and 60 TCR-sequenced participants, respectively.

The CDR3 regions of human TCRbeta chains were subjected to immunosequencing. The original pipeline was this. TCRs in the repertoires were matched against a reference library of SARS-CoV-2-specific TCRs that had been generated with the MIRA antigen-specificity platform. Breadth was defined as the fraction of unique TCRs that were SARS-CoV-2-associated, and depth was defined as the fraction of total T cells that were SARS-CoV-2-associated. Using the MIRA data, every spike-specific TCR was mapped to the spike region that the TCR reacted to and assigned to either a CD4 or a CD8 class. Log10-transformed breadth and depth values were compared by one-way ANOVA with Sidak's multiple comparisons tests. Drawn from immuneACCESS, this table holds only the in-frame rearrangements with V and J called that TCRdb kept. Clones are partly lost; checked studies trace under half to an unresolved V gene and leave the rest unexplained. For V, J and clone size, that table is used; D and trimming come from the DNA. Across this sample there are around 170,000 clones, with 92% seen only once. The ten biggest clones cover roughly 2% of the sample.

The intended sense of this specimen's time point label: about 28 days (+/-7) after the second vaccine dose. AZD1222 recipients whose second dose came at about 4 weeks and those whose second dose came at about 12 weeks were combined into one group, since spike-specific TCR depth and breadth did not differ between the two schedules. Vaccinee samples were obtained from the UK trials COV001 and COV002, which included a single-blind randomized controlled phase 2/3 trial of AZD1222 (ChAdOx1 nCoV-19) in healthy adults. For TCRbeta chain sequencing, PBMC samples from trial participants were taken at day 0 and at day 28 after the second dose. Sequences SGHNT (CDR1) and YYREEE (CDR2) are obtained from the germline V gene (reference sequence). V and J lose 0 bases and 4 bases, and a span of 8 bases separates them. The CDR3, from cysteine to phenylalanine, totals 13 residues. The kept DNA is CDR3 alone, 39 bases in frame from the first base.

Study-wide findings and limitations: After two AZD1222 doses, spike-specific TCR breadth and depth were significantly higher than at day 0 and than in MenACWY recipients. Conclusions about previously exposed vaccinees were limited because only six AZD1222 recipients were SARS-CoV-2 seropositive at baseline. The 56-69-year group was small, and its depth increase did not reach significance, likely because of low power. Because no samples from the day 14 peak response were available, repertoires could be characterized only after the peak T cell response. Vaccine-associated CD4 TCRs spanned the whole spike protein, with dominant responses in regions 160-218 and 743-854. Most participants were white British and females outnumbered males, and the authors suggested that clonal diversity may have been underestimated. Reportedly, close to half of the unique spike-specific TCRs recognized epitopes lying outside the regions that are mutated in the B.1.351 and B.1.1.7 variants.

This clone was picked up one time. It lacks a known antigen. The input lacks base qualities; no much larger clone sits a single base away. The chain is assembled from TRBV5-4 and TRBJ2-7, with a weak D call of TRBD2 (6 bases match). The TCR comes from an adult who received the AZD1222 COVID-19 vaccine. The sample here was peripheral blood, taken 28 days after the second AZD1222 dose. The sequence in DNA is TGTGCCAGCAGCTTGGCGGGGGTGTACGAGCAGTACTTC. The resulting protein is CASSLAGVYEQYF.